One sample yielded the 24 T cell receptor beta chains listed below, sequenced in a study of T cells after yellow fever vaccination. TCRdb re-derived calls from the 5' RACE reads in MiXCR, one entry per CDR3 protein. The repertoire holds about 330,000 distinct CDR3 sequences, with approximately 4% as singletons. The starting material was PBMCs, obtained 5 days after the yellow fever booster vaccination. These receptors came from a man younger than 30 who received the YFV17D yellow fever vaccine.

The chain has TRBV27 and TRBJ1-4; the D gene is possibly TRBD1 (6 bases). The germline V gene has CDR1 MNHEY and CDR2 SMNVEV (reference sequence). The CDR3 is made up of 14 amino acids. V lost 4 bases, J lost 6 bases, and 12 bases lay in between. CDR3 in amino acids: CASSSPGAYEKLFF. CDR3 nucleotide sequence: TGTGCCAGCAGTTCCCCGGGGGCGTATGAAAAACTGTTTTTT.

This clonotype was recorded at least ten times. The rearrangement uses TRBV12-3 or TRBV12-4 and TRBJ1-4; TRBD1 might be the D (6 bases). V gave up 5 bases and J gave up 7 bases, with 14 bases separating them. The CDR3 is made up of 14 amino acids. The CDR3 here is CASSDPRGGEKLFF. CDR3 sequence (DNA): TGTGCCAGCAGTGACCCCAGGGGCGGTGAAAAACTGTTTTTT.

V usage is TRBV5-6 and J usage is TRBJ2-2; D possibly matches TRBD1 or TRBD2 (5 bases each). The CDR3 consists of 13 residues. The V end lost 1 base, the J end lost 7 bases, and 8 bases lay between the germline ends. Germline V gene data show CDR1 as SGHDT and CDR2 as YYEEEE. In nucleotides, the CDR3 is TGTGCCAGCAGCTTGAGGGACGGCGGGGAGCTGTTTTTT. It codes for CASSLRDGGELFF.

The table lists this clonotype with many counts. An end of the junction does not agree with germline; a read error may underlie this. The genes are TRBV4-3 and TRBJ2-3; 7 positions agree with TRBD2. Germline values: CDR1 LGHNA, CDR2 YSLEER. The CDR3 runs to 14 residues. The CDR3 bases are TGTGCCAGCAGCCAACGGGGGGGCACAGATACGCAGTATTTT. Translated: CASSQRGGTDTQYF.

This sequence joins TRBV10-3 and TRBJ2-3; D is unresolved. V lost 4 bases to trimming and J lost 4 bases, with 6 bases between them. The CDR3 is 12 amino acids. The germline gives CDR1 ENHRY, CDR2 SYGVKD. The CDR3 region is CAISVLSDTQYF. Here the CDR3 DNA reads TGTGCCATCAGTGTCCTGTCAGATACGCAGTATTTT.

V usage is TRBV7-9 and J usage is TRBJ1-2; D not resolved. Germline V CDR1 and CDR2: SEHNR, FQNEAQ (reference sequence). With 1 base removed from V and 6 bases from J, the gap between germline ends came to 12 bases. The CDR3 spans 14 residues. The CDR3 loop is CASSLGGVEDGYTF. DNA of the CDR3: TGTGCCAGCAGCTTAGGCGGGGTAGAGGATGGCTACACCTTC.

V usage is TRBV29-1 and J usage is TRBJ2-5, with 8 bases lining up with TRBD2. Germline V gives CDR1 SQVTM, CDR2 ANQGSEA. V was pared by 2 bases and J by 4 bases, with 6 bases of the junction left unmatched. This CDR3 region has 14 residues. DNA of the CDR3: TGCAGCGTTGAACCGGCGGGGGGAGGAGAGACCCAGTACTTC. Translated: CSVEPAGGGETQYF.

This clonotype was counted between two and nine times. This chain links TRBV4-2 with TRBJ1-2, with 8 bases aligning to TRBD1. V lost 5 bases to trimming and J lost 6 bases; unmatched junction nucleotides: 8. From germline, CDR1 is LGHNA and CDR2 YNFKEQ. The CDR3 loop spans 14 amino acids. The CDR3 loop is CASSVGWTGNGYTF. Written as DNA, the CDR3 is TGTGCCAGCAGCGTAGGGTGGACAGGGAATGGCTACACCTTC.

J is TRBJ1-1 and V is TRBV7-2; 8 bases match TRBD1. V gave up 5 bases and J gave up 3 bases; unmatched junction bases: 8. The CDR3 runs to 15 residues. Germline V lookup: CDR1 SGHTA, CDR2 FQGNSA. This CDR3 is CASSGNRGRYTEAFF. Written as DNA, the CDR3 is TGTGCCAGCAGCGGTAACAGGGGGAGATACACTGAAGCTTTCTTT.

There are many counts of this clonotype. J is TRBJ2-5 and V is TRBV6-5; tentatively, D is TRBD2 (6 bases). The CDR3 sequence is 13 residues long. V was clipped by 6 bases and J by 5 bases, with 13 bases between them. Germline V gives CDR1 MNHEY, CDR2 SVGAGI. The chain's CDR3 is CASRRGPLETQYF. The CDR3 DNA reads TGTGCCAGCAGGCGGGGACCCCTCGAGACCCAGTACTTC.

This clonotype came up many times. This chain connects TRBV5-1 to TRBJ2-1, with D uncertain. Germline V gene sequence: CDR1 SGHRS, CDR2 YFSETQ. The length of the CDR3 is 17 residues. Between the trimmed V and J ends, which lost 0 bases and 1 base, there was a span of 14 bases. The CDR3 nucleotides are TGCGCCAGCAGCTTGGGGCAGATTTCCACATCCTACAATGAGCAGTTCTTC. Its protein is CASSLGQISTSYNEQFF.

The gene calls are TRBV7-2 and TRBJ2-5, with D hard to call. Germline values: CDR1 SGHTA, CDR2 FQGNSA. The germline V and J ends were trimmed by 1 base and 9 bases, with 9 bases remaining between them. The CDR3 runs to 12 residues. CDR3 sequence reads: CASSLVGWSQYF. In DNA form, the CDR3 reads TGTGCCAGCAGCTTAGTCGGTTGGTCCCAGTACTTC.

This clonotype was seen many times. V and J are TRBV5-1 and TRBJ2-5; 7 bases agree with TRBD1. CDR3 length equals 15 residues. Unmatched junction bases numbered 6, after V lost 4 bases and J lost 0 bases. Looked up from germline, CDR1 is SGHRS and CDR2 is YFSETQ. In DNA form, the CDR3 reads TGCGCCAGCAGCGGAACCGGGACAGACCAAGAGACCCAGTACTTC. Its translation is CASSGTGTDQETQYF.

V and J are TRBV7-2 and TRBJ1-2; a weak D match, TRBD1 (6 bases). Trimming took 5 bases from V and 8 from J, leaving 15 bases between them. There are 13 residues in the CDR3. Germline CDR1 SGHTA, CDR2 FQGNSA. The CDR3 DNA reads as TGTGCCAGCAGCCCAGTCAGGGGAGAAGGCTACACCTTC. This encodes CASSPVRGEGYTF.

Here the CDR3 reads CASSGPGLTSYGYTF. DNA of the CDR3: TGTGCCAGCAGCGGACCGGGCCTCACTAGCTATGGCTACACCTTC. The J gene is TRBJ1-2, the V gene TRBV5-4; D unresolved. Trimming shortened V by 4 bases and J by 4 bases, and 17 bases separated the two germline ends. From germline, CDR1 is SGHNT and CDR2 YYREEE (reference sequence). CDR3 size: 15 residues.

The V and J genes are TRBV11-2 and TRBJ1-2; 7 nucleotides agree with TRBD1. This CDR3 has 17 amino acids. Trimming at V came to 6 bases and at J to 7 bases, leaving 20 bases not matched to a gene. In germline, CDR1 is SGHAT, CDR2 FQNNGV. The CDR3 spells CASRILRDRRGLGGYTF. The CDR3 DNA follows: TGTGCCAGCAGAATACTCCGGGACAGAAGGGGTCTTGGTGGCTACACCTTC.

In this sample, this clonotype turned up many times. CDR3 in amino acids: CASSRRNTEAFF. CDR3 sequence (DNA): TGTGCCAGCAGTCGCCGTAACACTGAAGCTTTCTTT. The chain uses TRBV28 and TRBJ1-1; D remains unclear. V was shortened by 5 bases and J by 2 bases, with 6 bases between the two germline ends. There are 12 residues in the CDR3. Germline loops: CDR1 MDHEN, CDR2 SYDVKM.

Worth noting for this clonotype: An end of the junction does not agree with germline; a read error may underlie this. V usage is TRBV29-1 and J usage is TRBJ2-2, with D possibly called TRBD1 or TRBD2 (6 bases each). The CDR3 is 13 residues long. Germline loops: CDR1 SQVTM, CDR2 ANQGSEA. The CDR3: CSVEGGNTGEPFF. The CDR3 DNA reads TGCAGCGTTGAGGGGGGCAACACCGGGGAGCCGTTTTTT.

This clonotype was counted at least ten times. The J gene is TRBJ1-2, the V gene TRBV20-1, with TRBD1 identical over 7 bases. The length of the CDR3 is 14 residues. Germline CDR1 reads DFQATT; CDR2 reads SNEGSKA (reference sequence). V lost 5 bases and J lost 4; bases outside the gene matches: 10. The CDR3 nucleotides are TGCAGTGCTCCTTCCGGGACAGACCTCTATGGCTACACCTTC. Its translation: CSAPSGTDLYGYTF.

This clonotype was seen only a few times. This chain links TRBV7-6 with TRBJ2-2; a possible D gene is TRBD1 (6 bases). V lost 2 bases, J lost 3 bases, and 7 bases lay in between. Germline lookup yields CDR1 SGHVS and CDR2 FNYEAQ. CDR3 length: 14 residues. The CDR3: CASSLHRDTGELFF. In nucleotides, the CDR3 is TGTGCCAGCAGCTTACACAGGGACACCGGGGAGCTGTTTTTT.

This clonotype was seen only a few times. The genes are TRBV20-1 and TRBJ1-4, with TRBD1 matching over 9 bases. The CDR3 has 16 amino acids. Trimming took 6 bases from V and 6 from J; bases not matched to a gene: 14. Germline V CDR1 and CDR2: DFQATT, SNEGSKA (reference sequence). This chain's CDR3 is CSAPEATGGSDEKLFF. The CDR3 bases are TGCAGTGCACCCGAGGCAACAGGGGGCTCTGATGAAAAACTGTTTTTT.

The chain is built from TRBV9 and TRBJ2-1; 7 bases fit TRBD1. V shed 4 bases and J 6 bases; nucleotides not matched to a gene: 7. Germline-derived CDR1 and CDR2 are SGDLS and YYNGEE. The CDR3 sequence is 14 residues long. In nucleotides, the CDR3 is TGTGCCAGCAGCATTCTCGGGACAGCCAATGAGCAGTTCTTC. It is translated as CASSILGTANEQFF.

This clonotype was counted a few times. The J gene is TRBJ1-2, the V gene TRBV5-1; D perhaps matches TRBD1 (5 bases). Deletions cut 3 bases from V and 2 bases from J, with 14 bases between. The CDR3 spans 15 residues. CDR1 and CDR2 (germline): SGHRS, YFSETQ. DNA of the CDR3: TGCGCCAGCAGCTCGTCACGGGGCAGCAACTATGGCTACACCTTC. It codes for CASSSSRGSNYGYTF.

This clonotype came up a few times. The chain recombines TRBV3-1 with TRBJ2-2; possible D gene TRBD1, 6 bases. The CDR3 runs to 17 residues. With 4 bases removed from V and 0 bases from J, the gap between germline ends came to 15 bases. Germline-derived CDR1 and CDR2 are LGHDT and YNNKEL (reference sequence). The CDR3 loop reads CASSLLRDITNTGELFF. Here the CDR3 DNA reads TGTGCCAGCAGCCTTCTTCGGGACATCACGAACACCGGGGAGCTGTTTTTT. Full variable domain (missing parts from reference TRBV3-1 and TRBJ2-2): DTAVSQTPKYLVTQMGNDKSIKCEQNLGHDTMYWYKQDSKKFLKIMFSYNNKELIINETVPNRFSPKSPDKAHLNLHINSLELGDSAVYFCASSLLRDITNTGELFFGEGSRLTVL.